Following are 9 T cell receptor beta chains from one sample sequenced in a study of T cells in localized non-small cell lung cancer. The protocol was immunoSEQ multiplex PCR, while the TCRdb copy is restricted to in-frame clones and leaves out a portion. The repertoire holds around 41,000 clones, with more than 70% as singletons. The sequences come from peripheral blood, collected before any cancer treatment. These receptors were collected from an older female donor with stage I squamous cell lung carcinoma.

This chain uses TRBV7-2 with TRBJ2-3, with 9 bases fitting TRBD2. Germline CDR1 and CDR2: SGHTA and FQGNSA. The V and J ends lost 5 bases and 6 bases, in that order; junction bases with no gene match: 6. This CDR3 has 14 amino acids. CDR3 sequence reads: CASSLSGSWDTQYF. The CDR3 coding sequence is TGTGCCAGCAGCCTTAGCGGGAGTTGGGATACGCAGTATTTT.

About this clone: Germline is not matched at one junction end, which may reflect a read error. The V gene is TRBV14, the J gene TRBJ2-2; weak D call: TRBD2 (6 bases). CDR1 and CDR2 (germline): SGHDN, FVKESK. CDR3 length equals 16 residues. The CDR3: CASTQWGSGNTGELFF. DNA of the CDR3: TGTGCCAGCACCCAATGGGGTAGCGGGAACACCGGGGAGCTGTTTTTT.

This chain connects TRBV12-5 to TRBJ2-4; 8 bases map to TRBD2. Germline V CDR1 and CDR2: LGHNT, FRNRAP. Trimming took 4 bases from V and 8 from J; bases not matched to a gene: 16. This CDR3 has 17 residues. CDR3 coding DNA: TGTGCTAGTGGTTCCGGGAGGGCTGGAAATCGAGTTGACATTCAGTACTTC. Residues: CASGSGRAGNRVDIQYF.

The rearrangement links TRBV6-1 to TRBJ2-7; D is perhaps TRBD2 (5 bases). The CDR3 sequence is 12 residues long. V was trimmed by 11 bases and J by 5 bases, leaving 16 bases between them. Germline V CDR1 and CDR2: MNHNS, SASEGT. The CDR3 region is CAVARRTHEQYF. As DNA, the CDR3 is TGTGCCGTCGCCCGGAGGACCCACGAGCAGTACTTC.

The genes are TRBV5-4 and TRBJ2-5; D possibly corresponds to TRBD2 (5 bases). Germline loops: CDR1 SGHNT, CDR2 YYREEE (reference sequence). This CDR3 contains 14 residues. Trimming stripped 0 bases from V and 1 base from J, with 7 bases between. The CDR3 protein is CASSLGRVQETQYF. CDR3 bases: TGTGCCAGCAGCTTGGGGCGGGTCCAAGAGACCCAGTACTTC.

V gene TRBV13 combines with J gene TRBJ2-7; D ambiguous. Germline loops: CDR1 PRHDT, CDR2 FYEKMQ (reference sequence). CDR3 length: 14 residues. The V end was cut by 1 base, the J end by 0 bases, with 7 bases between. As DNA, the CDR3 is TGTGCCAGCAGCTTAGAAGTGGGCTCCTACGAGCAGTACTTC. This codes for CASSLEVGSYEQYF.

This chain uses TRBV30 with TRBJ1-2; D not certain. The germline CDR1 and CDR2 sequences are GTSNPN and SVGIG (reference sequence). The CDR3 totals 13 residues. Trimming took off 3 bases at V and 1 base at J, with 9 bases between the two ends. CDR3 coding DNA: TGTGCCTGGAGCCTGGCATTTAACTATGGCTACACCTTC. This sequence encodes CAWSLAFNYGYTF.

The CDR3 spells CASSHSPGLATDTQYF. As DNA, the CDR3 is TGCGCCAGCAGCCACTCACCGGGACTAGCCACAGATACGCAGTATTTT. The chain is built from TRBV4-3 and TRBJ2-3, with 9 bases fitting TRBD2. J lost 2 bases, V lost 3 bases, and 6 bases had no gene match. CDR1 LGHNA and CDR2 YSLEER come from the germline V gene. The CDR3 has 16 amino acids.

The chain combines TRBV14 with TRBJ1-4; D perhaps matches TRBD1 (6 bases). CDR1 is SGHDN, CDR2 FVKESK, per germline. The V gene lost 4 bases and the J gene lost 0 bases, with 9 bases spanning the gap. The CDR3 totals 15 residues. The CDR3 sequence: CASSRQVATNEKLFF. The CDR3, as DNA: TGTGCCAGCAGCCGACAGGTTGCAACTAATGAAAAACTGTTTTTT. The complete variable domain, with remaining parts taken from reference TRBV14 and TRBJ1-4, reads EAGVTQFPSHSVIEKGQTVTLRCDPISGHDNLYWYRRVMGKEIKFLLHFVKESKQDESGMPNNRFLAERTGGTYSTLKVQPAELEDSGVYFCASSRQVATNEKLFFGSGTQLSVL.